The 19 T cell receptor beta chains in this list originate from one sample, sequenced in a study of low-dose radiotherapy and immunotherapy resistance in tumors. Primers used for first-strand cDNA, a TRAV- and TRBV-specific set, covered both alpha and beta chains. The PCR that amplified TCRs ran for approximately 20 cycles, relying on a constant-region primer and a V-primer adapter. TCRdb reprocessed the reads via MiXCR and lists one record per CDR3 protein. The table includes about 13,000 distinct CDR3 sequences, about 74% detected once. The receptors come from a human donor with advanced metastatic prostate, ovarian, gallbladder or colorectal cancer (not recorded which). This table probably holds off-target reads from a library built for another chain.

The chain links TRBV18 to TRBJ2-7, with D tentatively TRBD1 (7 bases). CDR1 and CDR2 from the germline V gene are KGHSH and LQKENI. The CDR3 is 18 residues long. V was pared by 3 bases and J by 4 bases, with 25 bases between. The CDR3 DNA reads as TGTGCCAGCTCACCTAGGGGATTTCCAGGGGGGACATCGTACGAGCAGTACTTC. Translation gives CASSPRGFPGGTSYEQYF. The full variable domain, completed using reference TRBV18 and TRBJ2-7, is NAGVMQNPRHLVRRRGQEARLRCSPMKGHSHVYWYRQLPEEGLKFMVYLQKENIIDESGMPKERFSAEFPKEGPSILRIQQVVRGDSAAYFCASSPRGFPGGTSYEQYFGPGTRLTVT.

This clonotype turned up a few times. The V gene is TRBV6-1, the J gene TRBJ1-4, with D tentatively TRBD1 (5 bases). The CDR3 length is 15 residues. The V end was cut by 7 bases, the J end by 5 bases, with 17 bases between. Germline CDR1 is MNHNS and CDR2 is SASEGT. CDR3 residues: CASKTAGGENEKLFF. The CDR3 region has the DNA TGTGCCAGCAAGACGGCCGGGGGGGAAAATGAAAAACTGTTTTTT.

This clonotype was observed once. CDR3 in amino acids: CASTWDFAYEQYF. CDR3 nucleotide sequence: TGTGCCAGCACCTGGGACTTTGCTTACGAGCAGTACTTC. V is TRBV2 and J is TRBJ2-7; a weak D match, TRBD2 (6 bases). This CDR3 region has 13 residues. V lost 7 bases and J 4 bases, leaving 14 bases between the germline ends. Germline assignment: CDR1 SNHLY and CDR2 FYNNEI. Full variable domain (rest looked up from reference TRBV2 and TRBJ2-7): EPEVTQTPSHQVTQMGQEVILRCVPISNHLYFYWYRQILGQKVEFLVSFYNNEISEKSEIFDDQFSVERPDGSNFTLKIRSTKLEDSAMYFCASTWDFAYEQYFGPGTRLTVT.

V is TRBV18 and J is TRBJ2-1; 10 nucleotides agree with TRBD2. The trim removed 1 base at V and 2 bases at J, leaving 5 bases unmatched. The CDR3 extends over 17 amino acids. Germline V gene lookup returns CDR1 KGHSH and CDR2 LQKENI. The CDR3 nucleotides read TGTGCCAGCTCACCACGGACTAGCGGATCAACCTACAATGAGCAGTTCTTC. Its translation: CASSPRTSGSTYNEQFF.

The chain is built from TRBV4-2 and TRBJ2-3; TRBD2 might be the D (6 bases). Germline V gene sequence: CDR1 LGHNA, CDR2 YNFKEQ. V was clipped by 4 bases and J by 0 bases, with 17 bases between them. The CDR3 is 17 residues long. The CDR3 nucleotides read TGTGCCAGCAGCCTCATTTCCACCGCGGGGAGCACAGATACGCAGTATTTT. It translates to CASSLISTAGSTDTQYF.

The V gene is TRBV23-1, the J gene TRBJ2-7; 7 bases align to TRBD2. TRBV23-1 is an ORF for which the function is uncertain. The CDR3 is 13 amino acids. V gave up 2 bases and J gave up 2 bases; unmatched junction bases: 0. This CDR3 reads CASSQGLAYEQYF. In DNA form, the CDR3 reads TGCGCCAGCAGTCAAGGACTAGCCTACGAGCAGTACTTC.

The chain combines TRBV13 with TRBJ2-3, with D possibly being TRBD1 (5 bases). This CDR3 contains 15 residues. Germline V lookup: CDR1 PRHDT, CDR2 FYEKMQ (reference sequence). The V end was cut by 7 bases, the J end by 1 base, with 15 bases between. This CDR3 reads CASKGGLGGTDTQYF. DNA of the CDR3: TGTGCCAGCAAGGGCGGTCTAGGGGGCACAGATACGCAGTATTTT.

The chain combines TRBV2 with TRBJ1-2; possible D gene TRBD1, 6 bases. Germline V gene lookup returns CDR1 SNHLY and CDR2 FYNNEI. V lost 4 bases to trimming and J lost 3 bases, with 15 bases between them. This CDR3 has 15 residues. The CDR3 coding sequence is TGTGCCAGCAGTGCCCGGGACACCTTCTACTATGGCTACACCTTC. Protein: CASSARDTFYYGYTF.

The CDR3 DNA sequence: TGTGCCAGCAGCTTGGTTTATAGCAATCAGCCCCAGCATTTT. It translates to CASSLVYSNQPQHF. The J gene is TRBJ1-5, the V gene TRBV5-5; D gene uncertain. Germline CDR1 reads SGHKS; CDR2 reads YYEKEE (reference sequence). V shed 0 bases and J shed 0 bases, with 4 bases lying between them. CDR3 length equals 14 residues.

This clonotype has a single count. V usage is TRBV9 and J usage is TRBJ2-3; TRBD1 might be the D (6 bases). V was cut by 0 bases and J by 2 bases, with 16 bases left in between. Looked up from germline, CDR1 is SGDLS and CDR2 is YYNGEE. The length of the CDR3 is 17 residues. The CDR3 reads CASSVDRDRRSTDTQYF. CDR3 DNA: TGTGCCAGCAGCGTAGACCGCGACAGGAGATCCACAGATACGCAGTATTTT. Combining the CDR3 with reference TRBV9 and TRBJ2-3 gives the whole variable domain DSGVTQTPKHLITATGQRVTLRCSPRSGDLSVYWYQQSLDQGLQFLIQYYNGEERAKGNILERFSAQQFPDLHSELNLSSLELGDSALYFCASSVDRDRRSTDTQYFGPGTRLTVL.

This chain links TRBV11-2 with TRBJ2-1; D not certain. The CDR3 contains 15 residues. The ends were cut back, 5 bases at V and 7 bases at J, with 18 bases in the middle. CDR1 is SGHAT and CDR2 is FQNNGV in the germline V gene. The CDR3 reads CASSLMSRWFNEQFF. CDR3 DNA sequence: TGTGCCAGCAGCCTCATGTCCCGGTGGTTTAATGAGCAGTTCTTC.

This sequence joins TRBV12-3 or TRBV12-4 and TRBJ2-7; 11 nucleotides align to TRBD1. This CDR3 has 14 residues. Losses at the gene ends were 4 bases for V and 4 bases for J; bases not matched to a gene: 3. The CDR3 nucleotides are TGTGCCAGCAGTTCTGGGACAGGGGGATACGAGCAGTACTTC. Its translation: CASSSGTGGYEQYF.

The chain uses TRBV6-1 and TRBJ2-1; 8 bases align to TRBD1. This CDR3 has 17 residues. Per germline, CDR1 MNHNS and CDR2 SASEGT. Losses at the gene ends were 5 bases for V and 2 bases for J; bases not matched to a gene: 11. The CDR3 nucleotides read TGTGCCAGCAGTTCAGATAGGTGGACAGGGACCTACAATGAGCAGTTCTTC. This encodes CASSSDRWTGTYNEQFF.

The chain has TRBV7-8 and TRBJ2-3; no clear D gene. Germline CDR1 and CDR2: SGHVS and FQNEAQ. The germline V and J ends were trimmed by 8 bases and 0 bases, with 9 bases remaining between them. The CDR3 spans 13 residues. The CDR3 region is CASLPHSTDTQYF. The CDR3 coding sequence is TGTGCCAGCCTCCCCCATAGCACAGATACGCAGTATTTT.

V gene TRBV11-1 combines with J gene TRBJ1-1, with D unresolved. The V and J ends lost 3 bases and 6 bases respectively, with 8 bases between them. CDR1 and CDR2 (germline): SGHAT, FQDESV (reference sequence). The CDR3 is made up of 12 amino acids. For the CDR3, the DNA is TGTGCCAGCAGCTTTAGTAGCGCTGAAGCTTTCTTT. Encoded protein: CASSFSSAEAFF.

As regards this clonotype: One junction end disagrees with the germline gene, perhaps due to a read error. In DNA form, the CDR3 reads TGTGCCAGCAGCCGGAGACAGGGAGGGACCCACTACTTC. Protein: CASSRRQGGTHYF. The chain links TRBV7-9 to TRBJ2-5; perhaps D is TRBD1 or TRBD2 (7 bases each). The CDR3 covers 13 residues. Germline assignment: CDR1 SEHNR and CDR2 FQNEAQ (reference sequence).

With regard to this clonotype: The junction differs from germline at one of its ends, possibly a read error. The genes are TRBV7-8 and TRBJ1-2; 8 bases are shared with TRBD1. Germline V gene data show CDR1 as SGHVS and CDR2 as FQNEAQ. CDR3 length: 13 amino acids. DNA for the CDR3: TGTGCCAGCAGCTTGCAAGGGACAGGTCTGGTAGCCTTC. Residues: CASSLQGTGLVAF.

The chain is built from TRBV2 and TRBJ1-3; D gene ambiguous. Germline V gene sequence: CDR1 SNHLY, CDR2 FYNNEI. The CDR3 is made up of 12 amino acids. The V end was cut by 8 bases, the J end by 4 bases, with 9 bases between. This CDR3 is CASGNPGNTIYF. The DNA of the CDR3 is TGTGCCAGCGGCAACCCGGGAAACACCATATATTTT.

This clonotype has a single count. The rearrangement links TRBV30 to TRBJ2-5; D is unresolved. From germline, CDR1 is GTSNPN and CDR2 SVGIG (reference sequence). V was shortened by 1 base and J by 1 base, with 4 bases between the two germline ends. This CDR3 contains 12 residues. CDR3: CAWSAGQETQYF. The DNA for the CDR3 is TGTGCCTGGAGTGCAGGCCAAGAGACCCAGTACTTC.